These 26 T cell receptor beta chains originate from one sample sequenced in a study of T cell clones after liver transplantation (dated by TCRdb to between 2019 and 2020). Library preparation employed the immunoSEQ multiplex PCR assay. TCRdb provides this immuneACCESS table in a form limited to in-frame rearrangements. Some clones are lacking; in checked studies, under half of them reflect an unresolved V gene, and why the rest are absent is not known. This sample has roughly 15,000 clones in its table, and 80% to 95% of those were observed once. Just under 50% of the sample is held by the ten biggest clonotypes. Per the publication, the time point label means: pre-transplant. The input for sequencing was CD8+ T cells from blood, taken before liver transplant. Receptor source: a human donor who received a liver transplant.

The CDR3 here is CASSLVVHTGELFF. The CDR3 DNA reads as TGCGCCAGCAGCTTAGTCGTTCATACCGGGGAGCTGTTTTTT. This sequence joins TRBV5-1 and TRBJ2-2; D uncertain. Trimming removed 2 bases at V and 5 bases at J, with 10 bases between. The CDR3 consists of 14 residues. In germline, CDR1 is SGHRS, CDR2 YFSETQ. Variable domain in full (rest from reference TRBV5-1 and TRBJ2-2): KAGVTQTPRYLIKTRGQQVTLSCSPISGHRSVSWYQQTPGQGLQFLFEYFSETQRNKGNFPGRFSGRQFSNSRSEMNVSTLELGDSALYLCASSLVVHTGELFFGEGSRLTVL.

This clone turned up a few times. The chain employs TRBV19 and TRBJ2-7, with TRBD2 identical over 14 bases. CDR3 length: 15 residues. Germline lookup yields CDR1 LNHDA and CDR2 SQIVND (reference sequence). J lost 4 bases, V lost 5 bases, and 4 bases had no gene match. CDR3 in amino acids: CASSAWTSGRYEQYF. The CDR3 region has the DNA TGTGCCAGTAGTGCCTGGACTAGCGGGAGGTACGAGCAGTACTTC.

The chain uses TRBV28 and TRBJ1-3, with 7 bases identical to TRBD1. V gave up 4 bases and J gave up 0 bases; unmatched junction bases: 9. The germline V gene has CDR1 MDHEN and CDR2 SYDVKM. CDR3 length: 17 amino acids. This chain's CDR3 is CASSSTGFPSSGNTIYF. CDR3 nucleotide sequence: TGTGCCAGCAGTTCGACAGGGTTCCCCAGCTCTGGAAACACCATATATTTT.

The chain carries TRBV9 and TRBJ2-3, with D possibly TRBD1 on 6 matching bases. V was cut by 0 bases and J by 6 bases, with 14 bases left in between. Germline V gene lookup returns CDR1 SGDLS and CDR2 YYNGEE. There are 15 residues in the CDR3. CDR3 bases: TGTGCCAGCAGCGTAGGCCCAGGGGTAGCCGATACGCAGTATTTT. It yields the protein CASSVGPGVADTQYF.

The CDR3 nucleotides are TGTGCCAGCAGTTTGCGGGACCGAACCTTGAACACTGAAGCTTTCTTT. Translated, it gives CASSLRDRTLNTEAFF. V and J are TRBV28 and TRBJ1-1, with D tentatively TRBD1 (5 bases). The V end was cut by 3 bases, the J end by 0 bases, with 14 bases between. Germline CDR1 and CDR2: MDHEN and SYDVKM. The CDR3 is 16 residues long.

Here the CDR3 reads CASSLASGTYNEQFF. The DNA for the CDR3 is TGTGCCAGCAGCTTAGCTAGCGGGACGTACAATGAGCAGTTCTTC. V and J are TRBV7-9 and TRBJ2-1; the match to TRBD2 covers 8 bases. V lost 0 bases, J lost 4 bases, and 2 bases stayed unmatched. This CDR3 has 15 residues. Germline CDR1 SEHNR, CDR2 FQNEAQ (reference sequence).

V usage is TRBV9 and J usage is TRBJ2-3; TRBD2 agrees at 9 bases. This CDR3 contains 16 residues. Germline CDR1 and CDR2: SGDLS and YYNGEE. J was trimmed by 2 bases and V by 1 base; bases with no gene match: 5. CDR3 coding DNA: TGTGCCAGCAGCGTACCCCTAGCGGGACCCACAGATACGCAGTATTTT. Translating it yields CASSVPLAGPTDTQYF.

The rearrangement links TRBV7-9 to TRBJ1-1; possible D gene TRBD1, 5 bases. The CDR3 covers 14 residues. Germline V gene sequence: CDR1 SEHNR, CDR2 FQNEAQ (reference sequence). Trimming pared 6 bases from V and 4 bases from J, leaving 15 bases between. The CDR3 loop is CASRPQGGGTEAFF. The CDR3, as DNA: TGTGCCAGCAGGCCCCAGGGAGGAGGCACTGAAGCTTTCTTT.

The chain uses TRBV6-5 and TRBJ2-5; 12 bases line up with TRBD2. The CDR3 loop spans 15 amino acids. The V and J ends lost 6 bases and 1 base, in that order; junction bases with no gene match: 3. Germline V gene sequence: CDR1 MNHEY, CDR2 SVGAGI. The CDR3, as DNA: TGTGCCAGCAGCAGGACTAGCGGGACCCAAGAGACCCAGTACTTC. Protein sequence: CASSRTSGTQETQYF.

This chain joins TRBV1 and TRBJ1-5; the table's D call, TRBD1, was not checked against the DNA. TRBV1 represents a pseudogene. The CDR3 loop spans 17 amino acids. The CDR3 DNA sequence: TGCACCAGCAGCCAAGAGCCCAGGGGGTTTAGCAATCAGCCCCAGCATTTT. It specifies CTSSQEPRGFSNQPQHF.

The CDR3 here is CASSGGGNTEAFF. DNA for the CDR3: TGTGCCAGCAGCGGAGGGGGGAACACTGAAGCTTTCTTT. The V gene is TRBV9, the J gene TRBJ1-1; D is possibly TRBD1 (6 bases). The CDR3 spans 13 residues. Per germline, CDR1 SGDLS and CDR2 YYNGEE. The V end was cut by 3 bases, the J end by 1 base, with 7 bases between. Based on the CDR3 plus reference TRBV9 and TRBJ1-1, the full variable domain is DSGVTQTPKHLITATGQRVTLRCSPRSGDLSVYWYQQSLDQGLQFLIQYYNGEERAKGNILERFSAQQFPDLHSELNLSSLELGDSALYFCASSGGGNTEAFFGQGTRLTVV.

This clone appeared once. The J gene is TRBJ2-1, the V gene TRBV11-3, with TRBD2 identical over 9 bases. Trimming cost V 0 bases and J 2 bases; bases outside gene matches: 2. CDR3 length: 16 residues. Germline V gene data show CDR1 as SGHNT and CDR2 as YENEEA. The DNA for the CDR3 is TGTGCCAGCAGCTTAGATAGCGGGAGAGCCTACAATGAGCAGTTCTTC. This gives the protein CASSLDSGRAYNEQFF.

V usage is TRBV11-3 and J usage is TRBJ2-2; D may be TRBD1 or TRBD2 (6 bases each). CDR1 is SGHNT, CDR2 YENEEA, per germline. This CDR3 comprises 20 residues. V shed 2 bases and J shed 0 bases, with 22 bases lying between them. The CDR3 DNA sequence: TGTGCCAGCAGCTTATCTCTTGGGGTCGGGGGCCCCGCGAACACCGGGGAGCTGTTTTTT. Amino acid sequence: CASSLSLGVGGPANTGELFF.

This sequence joins TRBV7-2 and TRBJ2-3; D uncertain. CDR1 is SGHTA, CDR2 FQGNSA, per germline. The V and J ends lost 4 bases and 0 bases respectively, with 11 bases between them. CDR3 length equals 15 residues. The CDR3 here is CASSSEETSTDTQYF. CDR3 DNA: TGTGCCAGCAGCTCCGAGGAAACTAGCACAGATACGCAGTATTTT.

The chain has TRBV28 and TRBJ1-1, with D uncertain. The CDR3 is 16 amino acids. Germline V lookup: CDR1 MDHEN, CDR2 SYDVKM. V was clipped by 6 bases and J by 6 bases, with 23 bases between them. The CDR3 region has the DNA TGTGCCAGCAGAAACTCTGATATACGCGGAAACGCTGAAGCTTTCTTT. Its translation is CASRNSDIRGNAEAFF.

The rearrangement uses TRBV4-3 and TRBJ2-1; D may be TRBD1 or TRBD2 (6 bases each). The CDR3 has 15 amino acids. With 1 base removed from V and 0 bases from J, the gap between germline ends came to 7 bases. Germline V gives CDR1 LGHNA, CDR2 YSLEER. The CDR3 spells CASSQGGASYNEQFF. The CDR3 DNA reads TGCGCCAGCAGCCAAGGGGGGGCCTCCTACAATGAGCAGTTCTTC.

V gene TRBV7-2 combines with J gene TRBJ2-3; 11 bases fit TRBD2. J was trimmed by 3 bases and V by 3 bases; bases with no gene match: 5. Germline CDR1 and CDR2: SGHTA and FQGNSA. CDR3 size: 16 residues. The CDR3 sequence is CASSLVAGGVTDTQYF. For the CDR3, the DNA is TGTGCCAGCAGCTTGGTAGCGGGAGGGGTAACAGATACGCAGTATTTT.

This chain joins TRBV6-6 and TRBJ2-5; tentatively, D is TRBD2 (5 bases). V lost 0 bases and J 9 bases, leaving 17 bases between the germline ends. The germline V gene has CDR1 MNHNY and CDR2 SVGAGI (reference sequence). CDR3 length: 15 amino acids. The CDR3 spells CASSYSNRLNGAQYF. The CDR3 coding sequence is TGTGCCAGCAGTTACTCGAACCGACTCAACGGGGCCCAGTACTTC.

Written as DNA, the CDR3 is TGTGCCAGCAGCCCCCGGGGGGGCGGGGAGCTGTTTTTT. It encodes CASSPRGGGELFF. The rearrangement uses TRBV9 and TRBJ2-2; 8 bases are shared with TRBD2. The CDR3 loop spans 13 amino acids. Germline V gives CDR1 SGDLS, CDR2 YYNGEE. The V gene end was trimmed by 4 bases and the J gene end by 7 bases; junction bases not matched to a gene: 3.

The genes are TRBV6-6 and TRBJ2-1; D gene uncertain. Germline V gives CDR1 MNHNY, CDR2 SVGAGI (reference sequence). The germline V and J ends were trimmed by 0 bases and 9 bases, with 9 bases remaining between them. This CDR3 comprises 13 residues. The CDR3 DNA sequence: TGTGCCAGCAGTTACTCCCTGAGCCCTGAGCAGTTCTTC. The encoded protein is CASSYSLSPEQFF.

The sample holds one count of this clone. This sequence joins TRBV19 and TRBJ1-1, with D unresolved. The CDR3 loop spans 13 amino acids. Trimming removed 3 bases from V and 4 bases from J, with 9 bases in between. Germline values: CDR1 LNHDA, CDR2 SQIVND (reference sequence). This CDR3 is CASSMSRATEAFF. The CDR3, as DNA: TGTGCCAGTAGTATGTCGAGGGCCACTGAAGCTTTCTTT.

The chain joins TRBV13 to TRBJ1-2; D is perhaps TRBD1 (5 bases). Deletions cut 3 bases from V and 8 bases from J, with 13 bases between. Germline V lookup: CDR1 PRHDT, CDR2 FYEKMQ (reference sequence). CDR3 size: 13 residues. CDR3 sequence reads: CASSFAGVQGYTF. The CDR3 region has the DNA TGTGCCAGCAGCTTCGCGGGGGTGCAGGGCTACACCTTC. Full variable domain (outside the CDR3, taken from reference TRBV13 and TRBJ1-2): AAGVIQSPRHLIKEKRETATLKCYPIPRHDTVYWYQQGPGQDPQFLISFYEKMQSDKGSIPDRFSAQQFSDYHSELNMSSLELGDSALYFCASSFAGVQGYTFGSGTRLTVV.

The chain recombines TRBV18 with TRBJ2-5, with D maybe TRBD1 (5 bases). V lost 3 bases, J lost 1 base, and 9 bases lay in between. Germline lookup yields CDR1 KGHSH and CDR2 LQKENI. The CDR3 has 14 amino acids. In DNA form, the CDR3 reads TGTGCCAGCTCACCCGACAGACTCCAAGAGACCCAGTACTTC. Translation gives CASSPDRLQETQYF. The full variable domain, rest sourced from reference TRBV18 and TRBJ2-5, is NAGVMQNPRHLVRRRGQEARLRCSPMKGHSHVYWYRQLPEEGLKFMVYLQKENIIDESGMPKERFSAEFPKEGPSILRIQQVVRGDSAAYFCASSPDRLQETQYFGPGTRLLVL.

This chain joins TRBV18 and TRBJ2-5, with 11 bases that match TRBD2. The CDR3 covers 16 residues. Germline values: CDR1 KGHSH, CDR2 LQKENI. Trimming cost V 2 bases and J 3 bases; bases outside gene matches: 5. CDR3 sequence (DNA): TGTGCCAGCTCACCAAGGACTAGCGGGTTGGAAGAGACCCAGTACTTC. Encoded protein: CASSPRTSGLEETQYF.

This chain links TRBV7-9 with TRBJ2-1; TRBD1 matches 7 bases. CDR1 and CDR2 from the germline V gene are SEHNR and FQNEAQ (reference sequence). With V trimmed by 5 bases and J by 6 bases, 10 bases remained unmatched. The CDR3 is made up of 15 amino acids. CDR3: CASSGWDSESNEQFF. The DNA for the CDR3 is TGTGCCAGCAGCGGATGGGACAGCGAGTCCAATGAGCAGTTCTTC.

V is TRBV16 and J is TRBJ2-7, with 10 nucleotides matching TRBD1. Germline values: CDR1 KGHSY, CDR2 FQNENV. This CDR3 has 15 amino acids. The J segment lost 1 base and the V segment lost 5 bases, leaving 5 bases of the junction unmatched. The CDR3 nucleotides are TGTGCCAGCAGCAACCCGGGACAGGGGTCCTACGAGCAGTACTTC. Translating gives CASSNPGQGSYEQYF.